Listed below are T cell receptor beta chains from one sample, sequenced in a study of Graves' ophthalmopathy and Graves' hyperthyroidism. TCRdb re-derived calls from the multiplex PCR reads in MiXCR, one entry per CDR3 protein. Of around 1,000,000 distinct CDR3 sequences in the sample, about two fifths were seen once. The specimen was peripheral blood or thyroid tissue (not recorded which). These TCRs come from an adult man with Graves' hyperthyroidism. Both conserved end residues are part of each CDR3. The D gene is left open where the match is weak. Clone sizes are given selectively: once, few, many, or a class where the clone is expanded.

D gene	clone size	J gene	V gene	CDR3 protein	CDR3 DNA
-	-	TRBJ2-2	TRBV10-3	CAISDQGWDTTGELFF	TGTGCCATCAGCGACCAGGGTTGGGACACCACCGGGGAGCTGTTTTTT
TRBD1	few	TRBJ2-5	TRBV9	CASSVGQGLKVWQETQYF	TGTGCCAGCAGCGTAGGACAGGGTCTTAAGGTTTGGCAAGAGACCCAGTACTTC
-	many	TRBJ1-6	TRBV5-8	CASSRLAVRDNSPLHF	TGTGCCAGCAGCCGCCTGGCAGTCCGAGATAATTCACCCCTCCACTTT
-	many	TRBJ1-1	TRBV7-8	CASSPRRGTGIMNTEAFF	TGTGCCAGCAGCCCCCGTCGAGGAACGGGGATCATGAACACTGAAGCTTTCTTT
TRBD2	many	TRBJ2-7	TRBV20-1	CSAPWGAGVEQYF	TGCAGTGCTCCCTGGGGAGCGGGGGTCGAGCAGTACTTC
-	-	TRBJ2-7	TRBV5-1	CASSADPIMDYEQYF	TGCGCCAGCAGCGCCGACCCCATCATGGACTACGAGCAGTACTTC
TRBD1	-	TRBJ1-2	TRBV30	CACPGAGGHGYTF	TGTGCCTGCCCAGGGGCAGGGGGCCATGGCTACACCTTC
-	-	TRBJ2-6	TRBV5-1	CASSLYPDGGANVLTF	TGCGCCAGCAGCTTGTATCCCGACGGCGGGGCCAACGTCCTGACTTTC
-	-	TRBJ1-1	TRBV2	CASSPVGAGVTAFF	TGTGCCAGCAGCCCCGTGGGGGCAGGGGTTACGGCTTTCTTT
-	-	TRBJ1-1	TRBV5-6	CASSPTGGAYTEAFF	TGTGCCAGCAGCCCGACTGGGGGGGCCTACACTGAAGCTTTCTTT
-	few	TRBJ2-7	TRBV6-2/TRBV6-3	CASRPMGGEQYF	TGTGCCAGCAGACCGATGGGGGGTGAGCAGTACTTC
-	many	TRBJ2-5	TRBV10-1	CASSEGPTLETQYF	TGCGCCAGCAGTGAGGGTCCGACGTTGGAGACCCAGTACTTC
-	-	TRBJ2-5	TRBV15	CATSSLGEETQYF	TGTGCCACCAGCAGCTTGGGGGAAGAGACCCAGTACTTC
-	many	TRBJ2-7	TRBV7-9	CASSSDGTPYEQYF	TGTGCCAGCAGCTCCGACGGGACTCCCTACGAGCAGTACTTC